This TCR beta chain was sequenced in a study of T cell responses to AZD1222 COVID-19 vaccine. Measured with immunoSEQ multiplex PCR; TCRdb has only the in-frame clones, and not every one. This table holds tens of thousands of clones, approximately 86% found once. General study results and limits: Regions left unmutated in variants are reportedly the target of nearly half of spike-specific TCRs.

Concerning this clone: What it binds is unknown.

The CDR3 is 16 residues long. Germline V lookup: CDR1 SGHDT, CDR2 YYEEEE. After removal of 3 bases from V and 7 bases from J, the junction contained 7 bases not matched to a gene. The sequences come from peripheral blood, collected on day 0 of AZD1222 vaccination. This sequence joins TRBV5-6 and TRBJ2-7; 16 nucleotides line up with TRBD2. The sequence derives from an adult in good health. The CDR3 nucleotides are TGTGCCAGCAGCTGGGAGGGACTAGCGGGAGGGCAGGAGCAGTACTTC. This gives the protein CASSWEGLAGGQEQYF. Filled out from reference TRBV5-6 and TRBJ2-7, the complete variable domain reads DAGVTQSPTHLIKTRGQQVTLRCSPKSGHDTVSWYQQALGQGPQFIFQYYEEEERQRGNFPDRFSGHQFPNYSSELNVNALLLGDSALYLCASSWEGLAGGQEQYFGPGTRLTVT.